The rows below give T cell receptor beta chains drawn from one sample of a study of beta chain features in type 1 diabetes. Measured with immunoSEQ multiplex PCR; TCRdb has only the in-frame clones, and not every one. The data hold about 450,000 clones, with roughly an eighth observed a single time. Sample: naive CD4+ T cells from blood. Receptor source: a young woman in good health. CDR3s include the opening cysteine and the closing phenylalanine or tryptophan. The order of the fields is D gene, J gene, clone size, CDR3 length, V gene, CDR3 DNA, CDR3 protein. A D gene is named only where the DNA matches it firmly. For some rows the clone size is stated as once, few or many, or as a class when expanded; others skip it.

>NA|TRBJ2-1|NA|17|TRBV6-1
TGTGCCAGCAGTGTACGGTCCGAATTACTGGGGTACAATGAGCAGTTCTTC
CASSVRSELLGYNEQFF
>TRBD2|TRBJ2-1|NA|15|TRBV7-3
TGTGCCAGCAGCTTCGGAGCGGGAGGGTTAAATGAGCAGTTCTTC
CASSFGAGGLNEQFF
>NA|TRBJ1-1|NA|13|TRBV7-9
TGTGCCAGCAGCTATGACGGGAACACTGAAGCTTTCTTT
CASSYDGNTEAFF
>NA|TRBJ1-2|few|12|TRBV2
TGTGCCAGCAGTGAAGCGGACTATGGCTACACCTTC
CASSEADYGYTF
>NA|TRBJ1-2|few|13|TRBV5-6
TGTGCCAGCAGGGCGGGCAGACTTTATGGCTACACCTTC
CASRAGRLYGYTF
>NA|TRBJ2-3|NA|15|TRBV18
TGTGCCAGCTCACCCTCGGGGTTGGAAACAGATACGCAGTATTTT
CASSPSGLETDTQYF
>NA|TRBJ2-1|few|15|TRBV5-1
TGCGCCAGCAGCTTAATGGGAACGACCTACAATGAGCAGTTCTTC
CASSLMGTTYNEQFF
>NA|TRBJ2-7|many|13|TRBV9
TGTGCCAGCAGCGGTGGTATAAGCCGCGAGCAGTACTTC
CASSGGISREQYF
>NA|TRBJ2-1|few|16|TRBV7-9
TGTGCCAGCAGCTCCCCCCCCCAGGGTTGGAGCAATGAGCAGTTCTTC
CASSSPPQGWSNEQFF
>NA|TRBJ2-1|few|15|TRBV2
TGTGCCAGCAGTGGAGGTGTGGGGAGCTACAATGAGCAGTTCTTC
CASSGGVGSYNEQFF
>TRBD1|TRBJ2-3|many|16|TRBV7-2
TGTGCCAGCAGACCACCCGGGACAGGGGAAACAGATACGCAGTATTTT
CASRPPGTGETDTQYF
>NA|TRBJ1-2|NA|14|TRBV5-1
TGCGCCAGCAGCGGAACAGGACACCGCTATGGCTACACCTTC
CASSGTGHRYGYTF
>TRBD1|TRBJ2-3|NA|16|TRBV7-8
TGTGCCAGCAGCACTCGAGACAGGGGGCGGACAGATACGCAGTATTTT
CASSTRDRGRTDTQYF
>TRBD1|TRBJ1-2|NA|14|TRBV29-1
TGCAGCGTTCACAGGGGACGGGGTGACTATGGCTACACCTTC
CSVHRGRGDYGYTF
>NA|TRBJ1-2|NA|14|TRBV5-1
TGCGCCAGCAGCTTATCCTTAGAGAGCTGGGGCTACACCTTC
CASSLSLESWGYTF
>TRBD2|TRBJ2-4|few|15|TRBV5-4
TGTGCCAGCAGCACCCCAAGAGCGGGAGAGAACATTCAGTACTTC
CASSTPRAGENIQYF
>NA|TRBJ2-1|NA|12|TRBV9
TGTGCCAGCAGCCCTCACCCCAATGAGCAGTTCTTC
CASSPHPNEQFF
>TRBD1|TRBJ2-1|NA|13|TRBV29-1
TGCAGCACCCAACAGGGGGCATGGGGTGAGCAGTTCTTC
CSTQQGAWGEQFF
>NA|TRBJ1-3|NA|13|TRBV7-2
TGTGCCAGCAGCTTAAGCTCTGGAAACACCATATATTTT
CASSLSSGNTIYF
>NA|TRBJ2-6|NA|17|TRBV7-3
TGTGCCAGCAGCCCAGGGGCTTCCGACTCTGGGGCCAACGTCCTGACTTTC
CASSPGASDSGANVLTF
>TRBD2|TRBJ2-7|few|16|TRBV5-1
TGCGCCAGCAGCTTGTTTGTCGCGGGAGGGCCAAACGAGCAGTACTTC
CASSLFVAGGPNEQYF
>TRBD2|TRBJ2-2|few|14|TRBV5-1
TGCGCCAGCAGCGCGGCCGGGACTAGCGGGGAGCTGTTTTTT
CASSAAGTSGELFF
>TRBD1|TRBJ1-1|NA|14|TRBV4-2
TGTGCCAGCAGCCGACCAGGGGGAAGCACTGAAGCTTTCTTT
CASSRPGGSTEAFF
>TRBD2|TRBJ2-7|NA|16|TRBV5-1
TGCGCCAGCAGCGGGGATGACGGACTAGCGCGCGACGAGCAGTACTTC
CASSGDDGLARDEQYF
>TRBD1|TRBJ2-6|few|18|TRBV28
TGTGCCAGCAGTTCAGATACAGTCAGGGGGCTCGGGGCCAACGTCCTGACTTTC
CASSSDTVRGLGANVLTF
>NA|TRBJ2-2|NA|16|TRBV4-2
TGTGCCAGCAGCCAAGATGGGTTTTTGGGCACCGGGGAGCTGTTTTTT
CASSQDGFLGTGELFF
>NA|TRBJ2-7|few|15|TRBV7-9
TGTGCCAGCAGCCCACGGCTGGGATTACGAGACGAGCAGTACTTC
CASSPRLGLRDEQYF
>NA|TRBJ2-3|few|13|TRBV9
TGTGCCAGCAGCTTCGGACAGACAGATACGCAGTATTTT
CASSFGQTDTQYF
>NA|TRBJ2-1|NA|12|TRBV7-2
TGTGCCAGCAGCCGTCGCTACAATGAGCAGTTCTTC
CASSRRYNEQFF
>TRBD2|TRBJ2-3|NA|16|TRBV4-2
TGTGCCAGCAGCCGTGACCCTAGCGGGAGGGCAGATACGCAGTATTTT
CASSRDPSGRADTQYF
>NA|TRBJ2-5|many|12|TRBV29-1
TGCAGCGTACGGGACGGAGCAGAGACCCAGTACTTC
CSVRDGAETQYF